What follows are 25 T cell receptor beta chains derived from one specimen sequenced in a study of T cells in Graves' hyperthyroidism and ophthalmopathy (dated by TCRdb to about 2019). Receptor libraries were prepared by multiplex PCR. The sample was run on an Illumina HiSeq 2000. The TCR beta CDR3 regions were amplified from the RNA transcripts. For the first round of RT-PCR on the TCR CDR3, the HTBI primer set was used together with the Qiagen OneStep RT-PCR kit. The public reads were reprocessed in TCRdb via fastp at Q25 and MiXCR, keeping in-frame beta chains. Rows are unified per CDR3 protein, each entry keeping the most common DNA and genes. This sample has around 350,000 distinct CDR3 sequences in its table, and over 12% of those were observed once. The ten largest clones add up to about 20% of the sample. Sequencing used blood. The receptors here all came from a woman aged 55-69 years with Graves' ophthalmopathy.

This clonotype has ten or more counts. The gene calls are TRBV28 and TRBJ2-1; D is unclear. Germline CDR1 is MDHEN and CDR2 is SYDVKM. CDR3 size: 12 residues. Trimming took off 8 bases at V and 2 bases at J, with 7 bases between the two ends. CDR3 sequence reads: CASATTYNEQFF. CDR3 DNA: TGTGCCAGCGCTACGACCTACAATGAGCAGTTCTTC. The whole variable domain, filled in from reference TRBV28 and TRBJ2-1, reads DVKVTQSSRYLVKRTGEKVFLECVQDMDHENMFWYRQDPGLGLRLIYFSYDVKMKEKGDIPEGYSVSREKKERFSLILESASTNQTSMYLCASATTYNEQFFGPGTRLTVL.

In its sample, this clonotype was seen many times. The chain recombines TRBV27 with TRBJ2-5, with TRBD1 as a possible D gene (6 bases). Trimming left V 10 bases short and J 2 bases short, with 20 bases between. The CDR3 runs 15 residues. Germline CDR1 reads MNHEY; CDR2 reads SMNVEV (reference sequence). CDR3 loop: CATKTGQPGQETQYF. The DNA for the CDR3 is TGTGCCACAAAAACCGGACAGCCCGGACAAGAGACCCAGTACTTC.

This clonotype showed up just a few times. CDR3 protein: CASSEEAPLYNEQFF. CDR3 DNA sequence: TGTGCCAGCAGTGAAGAGGCCCCTCTCTACAATGAGCAGTTCTTC. The V and J genes are TRBV2 and TRBJ2-1; D gene ambiguous. Trimming took off 1 base at V and 3 bases at J, with 10 bases between the two ends. This CDR3 contains 15 residues. Germline lookup yields CDR1 SNHLY and CDR2 FYNNEI.

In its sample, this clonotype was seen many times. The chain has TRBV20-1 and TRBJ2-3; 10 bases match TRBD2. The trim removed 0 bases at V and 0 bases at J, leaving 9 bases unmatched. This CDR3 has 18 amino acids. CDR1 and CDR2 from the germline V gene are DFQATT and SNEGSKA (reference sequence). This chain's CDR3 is CSARDMASGGSSTDTQYF. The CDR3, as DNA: TGCAGTGCTAGAGATATGGCTAGCGGGGGTTCTAGCACAGATACGCAGTATTTT.

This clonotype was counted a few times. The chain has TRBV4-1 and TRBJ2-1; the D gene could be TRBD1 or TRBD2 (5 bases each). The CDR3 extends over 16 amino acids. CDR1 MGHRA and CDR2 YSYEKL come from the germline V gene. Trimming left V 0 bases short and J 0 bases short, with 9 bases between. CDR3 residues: CASSQDAGTSYNEQFF. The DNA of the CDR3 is TGCGCCAGCAGCCAAGATGCCGGGACCTCCTACAATGAGCAGTTCTTC.

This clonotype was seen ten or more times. The CDR3 region has the DNA TGTGCCAGCGCCCGGGACAGGGGGGGTGAGCAGTACTTC. This sequence encodes CASARDRGGEQYF. The chain links TRBV6-1 to TRBJ2-7; 11 positions agree with TRBD1. Germline V gives CDR1 MNHNS, CDR2 SASEGT. The J segment lost 7 bases and the V segment lost 8 bases, leaving 7 bases of the junction unmatched. CDR3 length: 13 amino acids.

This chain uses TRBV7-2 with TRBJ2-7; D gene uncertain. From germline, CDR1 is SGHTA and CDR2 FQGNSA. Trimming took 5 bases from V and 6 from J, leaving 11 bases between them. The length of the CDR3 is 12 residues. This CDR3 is CASSNTWGEQYF. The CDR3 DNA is TGTGCCAGCAGCAACACCTGGGGCGAGCAGTACTTC.

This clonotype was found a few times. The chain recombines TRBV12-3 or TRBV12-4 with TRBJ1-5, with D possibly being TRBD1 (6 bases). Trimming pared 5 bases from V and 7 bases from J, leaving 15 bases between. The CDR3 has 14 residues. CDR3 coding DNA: TGTGCCAGCAGTCCCGGGGGGGGCGGGCAGCCCCAGCATTTT. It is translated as CASSPGGGGQPQHF.

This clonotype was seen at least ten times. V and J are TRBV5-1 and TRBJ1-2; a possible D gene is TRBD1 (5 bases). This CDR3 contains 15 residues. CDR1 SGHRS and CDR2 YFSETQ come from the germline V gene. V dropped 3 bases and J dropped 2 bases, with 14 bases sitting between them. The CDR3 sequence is CASSSGTGLNYGYTF. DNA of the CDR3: TGCGCCAGCAGCTCTGGGACGGGACTAAACTATGGCTACACCTTC.

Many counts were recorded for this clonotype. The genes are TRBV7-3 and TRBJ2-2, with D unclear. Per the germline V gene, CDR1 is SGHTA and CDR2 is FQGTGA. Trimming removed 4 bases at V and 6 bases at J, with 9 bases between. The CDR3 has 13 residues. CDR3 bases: TGTGCCAGCAGCTGGGGTAGTGCCGGGGAGCTGTTTTTT. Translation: CASSWGSAGELFF.

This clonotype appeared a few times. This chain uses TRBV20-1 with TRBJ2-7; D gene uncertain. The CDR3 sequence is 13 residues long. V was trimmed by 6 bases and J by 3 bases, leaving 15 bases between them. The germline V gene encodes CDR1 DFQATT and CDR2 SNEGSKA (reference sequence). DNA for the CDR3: TGCAGTGCCCTGGAAAGGCGGCTCTACGAGCAGTACTTC. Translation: CSALERRLYEQYF.

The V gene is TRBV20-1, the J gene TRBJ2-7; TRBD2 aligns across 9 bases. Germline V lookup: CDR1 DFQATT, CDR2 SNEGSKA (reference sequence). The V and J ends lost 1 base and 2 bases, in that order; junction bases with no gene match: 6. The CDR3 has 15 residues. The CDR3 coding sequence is TGCAGTGCTAGAGTGGGCCTAGCGGGAACCTACGAGCAGTACTTC. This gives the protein CSARVGLAGTYEQYF.

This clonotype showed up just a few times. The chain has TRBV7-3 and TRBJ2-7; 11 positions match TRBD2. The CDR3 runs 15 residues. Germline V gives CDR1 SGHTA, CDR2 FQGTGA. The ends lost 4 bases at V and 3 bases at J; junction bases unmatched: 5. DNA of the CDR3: TGTGCCAGCAGCTCGACTAGCGGGGCATTCTACGAGCAGTACTTC. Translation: CASSSTSGAFYEQYF.

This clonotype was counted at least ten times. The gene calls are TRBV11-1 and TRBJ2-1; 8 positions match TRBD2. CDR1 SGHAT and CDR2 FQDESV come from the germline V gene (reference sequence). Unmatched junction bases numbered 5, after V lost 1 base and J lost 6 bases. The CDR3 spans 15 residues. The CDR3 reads CASSLGREGLNEQFF. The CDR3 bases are TGTGCCAGCAGCTTAGGTCGGGAGGGCCTCAATGAGCAGTTCTTC.

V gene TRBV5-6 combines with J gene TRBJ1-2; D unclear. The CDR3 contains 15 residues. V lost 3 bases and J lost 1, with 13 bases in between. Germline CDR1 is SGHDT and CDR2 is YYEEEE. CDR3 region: CASSSRLGINYGYTF. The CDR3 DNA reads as TGTGCCAGCAGCTCCCGCCTGGGGATTAACTATGGCTACACCTTC. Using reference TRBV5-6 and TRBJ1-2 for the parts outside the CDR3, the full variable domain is DAGVTQSPTHLIKTRGQQVTLRCSPKSGHDTVSWYQQALGQGPQFIFQYYEEEERQRGNFPDRFSGHQFPNYSSELNVNALLLGDSALYLCASSSRLGINYGYTFGSGTRLTVV.

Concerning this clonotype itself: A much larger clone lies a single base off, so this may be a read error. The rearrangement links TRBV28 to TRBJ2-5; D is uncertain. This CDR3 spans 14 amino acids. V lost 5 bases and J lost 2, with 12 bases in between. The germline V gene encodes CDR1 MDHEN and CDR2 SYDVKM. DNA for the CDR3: TGTGCCAGCAGTGACCGACGAGTTCAAGAGACCCAGTACTTC. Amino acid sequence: CASSDRRVQETQYF.

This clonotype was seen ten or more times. CDR3: CSVVETGVNQPQHF. As DNA, the CDR3 is TGCAGCGTTGTTGAGACAGGGGTAAATCAGCCCCAGCATTTT. The gene calls are TRBV29-1 and TRBJ1-5, with 8 bases fitting TRBD1. V dropped 4 bases and J dropped 4; count of bases not matched to a gene: 6. From germline, CDR1 is SQVTM and CDR2 ANQGSEA. CDR3 length: 14 amino acids.

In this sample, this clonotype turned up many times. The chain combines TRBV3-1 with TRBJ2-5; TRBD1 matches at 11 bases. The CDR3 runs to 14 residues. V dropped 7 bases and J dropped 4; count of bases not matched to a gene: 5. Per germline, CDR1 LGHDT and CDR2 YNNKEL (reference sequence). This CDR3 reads CASNAGTGGETQYF. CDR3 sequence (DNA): TGTGCCAGCAATGCCGGGACAGGGGGAGAGACCCAGTACTTC.

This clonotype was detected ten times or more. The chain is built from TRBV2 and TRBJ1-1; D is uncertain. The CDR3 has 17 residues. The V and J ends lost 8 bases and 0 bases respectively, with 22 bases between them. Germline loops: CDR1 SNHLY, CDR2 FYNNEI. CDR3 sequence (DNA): TGTGCCAGCGAACCCCAAGGCAACCGCCGATTGAACACTGAAGCTTTCTTT. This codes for CASEPQGNRRLNTEAFF.

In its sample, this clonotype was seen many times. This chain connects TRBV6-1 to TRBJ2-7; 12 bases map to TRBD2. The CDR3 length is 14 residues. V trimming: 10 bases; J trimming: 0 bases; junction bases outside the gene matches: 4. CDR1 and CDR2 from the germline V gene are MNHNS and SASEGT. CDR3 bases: TGTGCCACCGAGACTAGCGGGAGCTCCTACGAGCAGTACTTC. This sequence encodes CATETSGSSYEQYF.

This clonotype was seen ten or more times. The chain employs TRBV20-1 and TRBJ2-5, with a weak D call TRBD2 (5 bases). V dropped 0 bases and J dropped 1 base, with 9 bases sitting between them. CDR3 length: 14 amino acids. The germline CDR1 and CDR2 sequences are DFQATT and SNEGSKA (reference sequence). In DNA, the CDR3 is TGCAGTGCTAGAGACCCTGCGGGCCAAGAGACCCAGTACTTC. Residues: CSARDPAGQETQYF.

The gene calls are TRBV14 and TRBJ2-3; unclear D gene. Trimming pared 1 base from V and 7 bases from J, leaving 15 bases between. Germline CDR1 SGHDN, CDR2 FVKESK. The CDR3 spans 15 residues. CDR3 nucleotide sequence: TGTGCCAGCAGCCAAGTTAGATCCGAAGTGAATACGCAGTATTTT. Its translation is CASSQVRSEVNTQYF.

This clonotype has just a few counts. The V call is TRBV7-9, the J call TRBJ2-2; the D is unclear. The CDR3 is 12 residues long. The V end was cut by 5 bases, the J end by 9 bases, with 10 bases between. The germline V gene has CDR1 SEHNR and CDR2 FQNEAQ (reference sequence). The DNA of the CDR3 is TGTGCCAGCAGCCTTCCTTTGAGGGAGCTGTTTTTT. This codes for CASSLPLRELFF.

The CDR3 loop is CASSLSGMINNEQFF. CDR3 bases: TGTGCCAGCAGCTTATCGGGTATGATAAACAATGAGCAGTTCTTC. This chain links TRBV7-2 with TRBJ2-1; no firm D call. CDR3 length: 15 residues. Trimming cost V 2 bases and J 5 bases, with 13 bases left between them. CDR1 is SGHTA and CDR2 is FQGNSA in the germline V gene.

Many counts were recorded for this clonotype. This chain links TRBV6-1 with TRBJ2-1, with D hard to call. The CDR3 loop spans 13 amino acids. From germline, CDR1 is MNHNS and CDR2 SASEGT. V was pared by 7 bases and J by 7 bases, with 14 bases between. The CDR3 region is CASKTHALNEQFF. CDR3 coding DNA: TGTGCCAGCAAGACTCACGCACTTAATGAGCAGTTCTTC.